This paragraph reports one T cell receptor (beta chain). This sample stems from a study of cytomegalovirus exposure and HLA in healthy donors. Data came from immunoSEQ multiplex PCR; TCRdb stores just in-frame clones and leaves some out. Among some 150,000 clones listed, 86% were seen once. The CDR3 runs to 15 residues. The V and J ends lost 0 bases and 2 bases respectively, with 8 bases between them. CDR1 and CDR2 from the germline V gene are SGHRS and YFSETQ. The chain has TRBV5-1 and TRBJ1-4; D call uncertain. Sequenced input: PBMCs. This clonotype was sampled from a man aged 18 to 29 in good health and CMV-seropositive. CDR3 DNA sequence: TGCGCCAGCAGCTTGGTTGCAGCGACTAATGAAAAACTGTTTTTT. Translated: CASSLVAATNEKLFF.